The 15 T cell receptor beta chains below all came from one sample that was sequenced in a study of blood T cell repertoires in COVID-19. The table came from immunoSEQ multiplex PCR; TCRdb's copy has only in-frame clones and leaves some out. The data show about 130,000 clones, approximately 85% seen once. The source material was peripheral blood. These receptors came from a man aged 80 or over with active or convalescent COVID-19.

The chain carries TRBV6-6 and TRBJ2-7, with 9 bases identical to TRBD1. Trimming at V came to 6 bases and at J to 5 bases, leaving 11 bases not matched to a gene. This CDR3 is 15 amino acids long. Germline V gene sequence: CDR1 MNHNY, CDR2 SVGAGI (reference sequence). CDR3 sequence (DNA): TGTGCCAGCAGAGCCCGGACAGGGGACATTGACGAGCAGTACTTC. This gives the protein CASRARTGDIDEQYF.

The CDR3 nucleotides read TGTGCCAGCAGCCAGGGGGGTAATGCCCGCTACGAGCAGTACTTC. This gives the protein CASSQGGNARYEQYF. The chain carries TRBV3-1 (or the pseudogene TRBV3-2) and TRBJ2-7, with D perhaps TRBD2 (6 bases). CDR1 is LGHDT, CDR2 YNNKEL, per germline (reference sequence). The CDR3 has 15 residues. V was cut by 3 bases and J by 3 bases, with 15 bases left in between.

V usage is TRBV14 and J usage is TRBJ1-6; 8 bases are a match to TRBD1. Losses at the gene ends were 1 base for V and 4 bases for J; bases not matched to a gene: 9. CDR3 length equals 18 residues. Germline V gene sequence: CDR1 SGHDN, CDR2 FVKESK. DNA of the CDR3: TGTGCCAGCAGCCAAGTCGAGGACAGGGAAGTTTATAATTCACCCCTCCACTTT. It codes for CASSQVEDREVYNSPLHF.

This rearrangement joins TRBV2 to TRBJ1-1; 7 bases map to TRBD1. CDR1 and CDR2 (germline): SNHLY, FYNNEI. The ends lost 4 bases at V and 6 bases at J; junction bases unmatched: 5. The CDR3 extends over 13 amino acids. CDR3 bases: TGTGCCAGCAGTGTACAGGGACAGCCTGAAGCTTTCTTT. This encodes CASSVQGQPEAFF.

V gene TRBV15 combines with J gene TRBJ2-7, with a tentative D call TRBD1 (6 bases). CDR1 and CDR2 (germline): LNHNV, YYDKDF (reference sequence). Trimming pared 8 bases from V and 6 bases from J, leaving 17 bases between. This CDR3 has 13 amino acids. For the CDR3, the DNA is TGTGCCACCGGGTACAGGGAAGGGGGCGAGCAGTACTTC. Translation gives CATGYREGGEQYF.

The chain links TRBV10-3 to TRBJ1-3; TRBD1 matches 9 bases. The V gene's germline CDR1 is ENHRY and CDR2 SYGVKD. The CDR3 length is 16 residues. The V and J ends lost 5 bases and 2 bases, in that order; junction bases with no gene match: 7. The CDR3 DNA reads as TGTGCCATCAGTCGGCTGGGACAGGGTCCTGGAAACACCATATATTTT. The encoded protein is CAISRLGQGPGNTIYF.

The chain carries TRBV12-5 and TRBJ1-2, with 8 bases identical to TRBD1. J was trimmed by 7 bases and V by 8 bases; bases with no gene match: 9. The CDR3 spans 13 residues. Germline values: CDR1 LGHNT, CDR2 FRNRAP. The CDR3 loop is CASQKTGGFGYTF. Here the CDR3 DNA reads TGTGCTAGTCAAAAAACAGGGGGATTTGGCTACACCTTC.

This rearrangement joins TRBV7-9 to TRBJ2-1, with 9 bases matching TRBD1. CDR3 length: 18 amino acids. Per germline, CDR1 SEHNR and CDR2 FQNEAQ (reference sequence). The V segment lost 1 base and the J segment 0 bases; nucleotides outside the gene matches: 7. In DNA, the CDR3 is TGTGCCAGCAGCTTAGTAGGACAGGGGACAAGCTCCTACAATGAGCAGTTCTTC. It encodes CASSLVGQGTSSYNEQFF.

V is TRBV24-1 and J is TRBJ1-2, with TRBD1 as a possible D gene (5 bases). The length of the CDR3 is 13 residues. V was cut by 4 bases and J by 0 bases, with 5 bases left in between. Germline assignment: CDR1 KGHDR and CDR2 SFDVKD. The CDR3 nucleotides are TGTGCCACCAGTGAAGGGGCTAACTATGGCTACACCTTC. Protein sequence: CATSEGANYGYTF.

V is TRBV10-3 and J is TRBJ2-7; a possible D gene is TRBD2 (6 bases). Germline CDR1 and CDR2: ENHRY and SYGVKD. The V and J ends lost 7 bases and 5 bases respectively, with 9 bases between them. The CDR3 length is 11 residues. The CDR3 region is CAITAGNEQYF. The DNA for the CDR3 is TGTGCCATCACGGCGGGGAACGAGCAGTACTTC.

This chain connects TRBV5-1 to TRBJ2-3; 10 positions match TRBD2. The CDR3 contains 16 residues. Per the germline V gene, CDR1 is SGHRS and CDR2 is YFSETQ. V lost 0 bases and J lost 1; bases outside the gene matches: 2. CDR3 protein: CASSLALAGRTDTQYF. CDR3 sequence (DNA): TGCGCCAGCAGCTTGGCACTAGCGGGACGCACAGATACGCAGTATTTT.

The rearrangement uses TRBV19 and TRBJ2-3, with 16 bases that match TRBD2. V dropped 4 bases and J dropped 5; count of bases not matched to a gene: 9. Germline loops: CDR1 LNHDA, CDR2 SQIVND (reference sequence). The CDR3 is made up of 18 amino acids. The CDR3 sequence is CASSTTGTSGGVGDTQYF. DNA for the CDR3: TGTGCCAGTAGTACCACCGGGACTAGCGGGGGGGTCGGAGATACGCAGTATTTT.

CDR3 amino acids: CASSSQGLTDTQYF. The CDR3, as DNA: TGCGCCAGCAGCTCGCAGGGACTCACAGATACGCAGTATTTT. This rearrangement joins TRBV5-1 to TRBJ2-3; D is possibly TRBD2 (6 bases). The V gene's germline CDR1 is SGHRS and CDR2 YFSETQ. V lost 3 bases and J 2 bases, leaving 10 bases between the germline ends. This CDR3 is 14 amino acids long. The full variable domain, completed using reference TRBV5-1 and TRBJ2-3, is KAGVTQTPRYLIKTRGQQVTLSCSPISGHRSVSWYQQTPGQGLQFLFEYFSETQRNKGNFPGRFSGRQFSNSRSEMNVSTLELGDSALYLCASSSQGLTDTQYFGPGTRLTVL.

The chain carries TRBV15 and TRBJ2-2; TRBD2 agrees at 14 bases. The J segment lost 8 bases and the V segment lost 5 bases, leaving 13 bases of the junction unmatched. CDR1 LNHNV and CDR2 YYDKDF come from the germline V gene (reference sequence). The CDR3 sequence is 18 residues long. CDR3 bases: TGTGCCACCAGCCCATATCCCGGGACTAGCGGGAGTACTGGGGAGCTGTTTTTT. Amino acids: CATSPYPGTSGSTGELFF. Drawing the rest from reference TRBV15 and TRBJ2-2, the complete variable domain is DAMVIQNPRYQVTQFGKPVTLSCSQTLNHNVMYWYQQKSSQAPKLLFHYYDKDFNNEADTPDNFQSRRPNTSFCFLDIRSPGLGDTAMYLCATSPYPGTSGSTGELFFGEGSRLTVL.

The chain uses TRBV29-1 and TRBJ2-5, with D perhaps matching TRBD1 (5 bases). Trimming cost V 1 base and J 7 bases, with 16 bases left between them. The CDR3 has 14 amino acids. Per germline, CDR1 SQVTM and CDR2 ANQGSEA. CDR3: CSVEGGSAVGTQYF. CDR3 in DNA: TGCAGCGTTGAAGGGGGCTCCGCGGTTGGGACCCAGTACTTC.